The source of this TCR beta chain is a study of T cells expressing NK-cell markers. The wider study: Most of the eight sequenced donors tested HCMV-seropositive; one tested seronegative. Study results and caveats: Clones of NKG2C+ T cells that had expanded were of unclear HCMV specificity. Of CD8+ T cells, about 1.0-8% belonged to dominant NKG2C+ clonotypes in roughly 6 donors.

For TCR beta, cDNA was produced by 5'RACE template switching with UMIs. TCRdb re-called the 5' RACE reads, yielding one record per CDR3 amino acid sequence without DNA. The sample totals roughly 430,000 distinct CDR3 sequences; its top ten clones hold roughly 8%. With regard to this clonotype: Its antigen is undetermined.

The source material was blood T cells: a sorted CD56 or NKG2C T cell subset, CD4+ or CD8+ T cells, or bulk PBMC T cells (not recorded which). The origin of this receptor is a woman between 18 and 70 years old in good health.

The CDR3 sequence: CASSIDLRYEQYF. V and J are TRBV19 and TRBJ2-7. The CDR3 totals 13 residues. Germline V gene lookup returns CDR1 LNHDA and CDR2 SQIVND (reference sequence).